These 5 T cell receptor beta chains share one sample of origin, sequenced in a study of regulatory T cells in long-lasting Graves disease. Time point in this sample: newly diagnosed GD, antithyroid drugs for less than 3 months. PBMC-derived RNA was used for the TCR library. The TCR beta library used iRepertoire HTBI primers with Arm-PCR amplification of CDR3. One entry per CDR3 protein results from TCRdb running MiXCR on the multiplex PCR reads. The top ten hold 20% to 25% of the sample, which has roughly 350,000 distinct CDR3 sequences, 15% to 20% seen once. These data were also reused for a study on T cells in Graves' hyperthyroidism and ophthalmopathy.

This material consisted of peripheral blood mononuclear cells (PBMCs), taken at new diagnosis, from a patient treated with antithyroid drugs. The source of these receptors is a woman aged 18-29 years with Graves disease.

This clonotype was recorded a few times. The V and J genes are TRBV10-2 and TRBJ1-2; no clear D. CDR3 size: 13 residues. Germline CDR1 and CDR2: WSHSY and SAAADI. The V and J ends lost 2 bases and 8 bases respectively, with 12 bases between them. CDR3 amino acids: CASSENPRGGYTF. CDR3 DNA: TGCGCCAGCAGTGAGAATCCCCGGGGAGGCTACACCTTC.

The chain employs TRBV28 and TRBJ2-2; D may be TRBD1 or TRBD2 (6 bases each). The V and J ends lost 5 bases and 7 bases respectively, with 14 bases between them. The germline V gene encodes CDR1 MDHEN and CDR2 SYDVKM. The CDR3 loop spans 14 amino acids. CDR3 in amino acids: CASSIRGRGGELFF. The DNA for the CDR3 is TGTGCCAGCAGTATACGGGGGCGGGGCGGGGAGCTGTTTTTT.

This clonotype was picked up many times. The chain joins TRBV30 to TRBJ2-7, with 11 bases identical to TRBD2. This CDR3 is 14 amino acids long. CDR1 GTSNPN and CDR2 SVGIG come from the germline V gene (reference sequence). The V and J ends lost 3 bases and 2 bases, in that order; junction bases with no gene match: 3. CDR3 region: CAWRISGGAYEQYF. Here the CDR3 DNA reads TGTGCCTGGAGGATTAGCGGGGGGGCCTACGAGCAGTACTTC.

There are many counts of this clonotype. Written as DNA, the CDR3 is TGTGCCAGCCGGGGCGGGTGGAGCTCCTACGAGCAGTACTTC. Protein product: CASRGGWSSYEQYF. The chain carries TRBV2 and TRBJ2-7; D assignment may be TRBD1 or TRBD2 (5 bases each). V dropped 8 bases and J dropped 0 bases, with 14 bases sitting between them. CDR3 length: 14 amino acids. Germline V gene lookup returns CDR1 SNHLY and CDR2 FYNNEI.

The sample holds many counts of this clonotype. This rearrangement joins TRBV2 to TRBJ2-7; 8 positions match TRBD2. The CDR3 has 16 amino acids. Germline CDR1 SNHLY, CDR2 FYNNEI. With 2 bases clipped from V and 7 bases from J, the junction kept 13 bases outside the gene matches. CDR3 sequence reads: CASSELPAGAPIEQYF. The CDR3 coding sequence is TGTGCCAGCAGTGAACTTCCAGCGGGGGCACCAATAGAGCAGTACTTC.